Listed below are T cell receptor beta chains from one sample, sequenced in a study of naive and memory T cell subsets. TCRdb re-analysed the UMI-ligation and nested PCR reads in MiXCR, keeping a single row per CDR3 protein. Of some 100,000 distinct CDR3 sequences listed, 5.5% to 8.5% are singletons. Sequenced material: central memory CD4+ T cells from blood. Every receptor here comes from a human donor in good health. Each CDR3 is given with its conserved first and last residue.

CDR3 protein,V gene
CAGSGQYNSPLHF,TRBV6-1
CASSLAGRVGEKLFF,TRBV5-6
CAWSRRNTGELFF,TRBV30
CASSPGQGTEAFF,TRBV18
CSAPSPGLAGGYEQYF,TRBV20-1
CASTKHYSNQPQHF,TRBV6-2/TRBV6-3
CSVEEGKGTSAQQFF,TRBV29-1
CASSWAGNEAFF,TRBV19
CASSSGDVAGTTNEKLFF,TRBV7-9
CASSATSLNTDTQYF,TRBV7-6
CASNPRSGAHGSHEQYF,TRBV7-8
CASSLARASGGTDTQYF,TRBV12-3/TRBV12-4
CASSYSGGGQETQYF,TRBV6-5
CASSLGPKGPQDTQYF,TRBV7-2
CAGSYVSGGSSYEQYF,TRBV6-2/TRBV6-3
CASSFGLKDTQYF,TRBV12-3/TRBV12-4
CSVGTGRSRSTEAFF,TRBV29-1
CASSRQGLYEQYF,TRBV27
CASSPGPQETQYF,TRBV6-5
CASSFTGESSQLFF,TRBV7-9
CASSQDRGGRAKNIQYF,TRBV4-3
CASSPPRETGRYREAFF,TRBV12-3/TRBV12-4
CASIISGAANEKLFF,TRBV12-3/TRBV12-4
CASSSGTANTGELFF,TRBV5-1
CASSSDVTRYTDTQYF,TRBV7-2
CASSFDLKWQTYEQYF,TRBV28
CAWSLVGRGPGYGYTF,TRBV30
CASRSRSGDHQPQHF,TRBV2
CASSQDWQGRTEAFF,TRBV4-3
CSARADREQFF,TRBV20-1
CASSWGTNSPYGYTF,TRBV5-6
CASSQEGSGGGSTDTQYF,TRBV4-2
CASSVADYGYTF,TRBV9
CASSLDKLAGVNEQFF,TRBV11-2
CASSFGDANTEAFF,TRBV5-1
CASSLSAGLKTQYF,TRBV12-3/TRBV12-4
CATSDSRDREKLFF,TRBV24-1
CAISWDRRSQFF,TRBV10-3